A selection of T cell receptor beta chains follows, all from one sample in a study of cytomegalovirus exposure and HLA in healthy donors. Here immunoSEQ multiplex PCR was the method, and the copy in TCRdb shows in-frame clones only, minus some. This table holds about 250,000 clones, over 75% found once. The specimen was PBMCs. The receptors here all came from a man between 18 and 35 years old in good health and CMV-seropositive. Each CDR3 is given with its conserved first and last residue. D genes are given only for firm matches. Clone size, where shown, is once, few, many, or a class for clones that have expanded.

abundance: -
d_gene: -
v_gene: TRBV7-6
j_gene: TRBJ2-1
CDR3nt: TGTGCCAGCAGCTTAGGGGGGGTTGCCTACAATGAGCAGTTCTTC
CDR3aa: CASSLGGVAYNEQFF

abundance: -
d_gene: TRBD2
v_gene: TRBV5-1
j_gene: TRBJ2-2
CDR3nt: TGCGCCAGCAGCTTGGCCGGAAGCGGGAGTGGGGGCAACACCGGGGAGCTGTTTTTT
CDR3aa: CASSLAGSGSGGNTGELFF

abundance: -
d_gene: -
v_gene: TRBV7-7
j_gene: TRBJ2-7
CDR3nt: TGTGCCAGCAGCTTACACGGACCCGGGTCAGGCGAGCAGTACTTC
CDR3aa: CASSLHGPGSGEQYF

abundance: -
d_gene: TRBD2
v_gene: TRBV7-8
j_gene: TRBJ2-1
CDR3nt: TGTGCCAGCAGCCAGGGACTAGCGGGAATCAATGAGCAGTTCTTC
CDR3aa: CASSQGLAGINEQFF

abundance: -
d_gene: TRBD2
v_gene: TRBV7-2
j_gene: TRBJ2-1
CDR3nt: TGTGCCAGCAGCTTATGGGGGGGCTCCTACAATGAGCAGTTCTTC
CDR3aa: CASSLWGGSYNEQFF

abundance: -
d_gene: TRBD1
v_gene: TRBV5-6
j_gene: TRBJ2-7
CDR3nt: TGTGCCAGCAGCTTGGGGCAGGGGGCCTACGAGCAGTACTTC
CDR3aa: CASSLGQGAYEQYF

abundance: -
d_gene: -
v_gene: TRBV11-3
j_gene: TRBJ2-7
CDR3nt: TGTGCCAGCAGCTACGCTAGGACCTCCGTGGGACCGACTCCCAACGAGCAGTACTTC
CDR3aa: CASSYARTSVGPTPNEQYF

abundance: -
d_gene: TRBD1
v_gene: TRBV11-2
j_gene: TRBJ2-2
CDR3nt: TGTGCCAGCAGCTCCCAACAGGGGGCCGGGGAGCTGTTTTTT
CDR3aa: CASSSQQGAGELFF

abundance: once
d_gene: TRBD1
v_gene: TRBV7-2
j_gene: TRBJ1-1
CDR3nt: TGTGCCAGCAGACGCTTTTACAGGGGTGACACTGAAGCTTTCTTT
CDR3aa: CASRRFYRGDTEAFF

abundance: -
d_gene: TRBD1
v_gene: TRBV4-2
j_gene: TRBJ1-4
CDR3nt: TGTGCCAGCAGCCGAGACAGGGGCGGAGGTGAAAAACTGTTTTTT
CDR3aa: CASSRDRGGGEKLFF

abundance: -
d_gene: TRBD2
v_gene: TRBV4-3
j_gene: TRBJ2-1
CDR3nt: TGCGCCAGCAGCCAATCTAGCGGGAGTGGCAATGAGCAGTTCTTC
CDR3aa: CASSQSSGSGNEQFF

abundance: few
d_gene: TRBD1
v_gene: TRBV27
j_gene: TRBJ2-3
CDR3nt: TGTGCCAGCAGTTTAAGGGGGCAGAGCACAGATACGCAGTATTTT
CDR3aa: CASSLRGQSTDTQYF

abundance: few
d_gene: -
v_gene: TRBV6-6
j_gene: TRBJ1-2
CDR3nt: TGTGCCAGCAGTTACCGGGACGCCTATGGCTACACCTTC
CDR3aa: CASSYRDAYGYTF

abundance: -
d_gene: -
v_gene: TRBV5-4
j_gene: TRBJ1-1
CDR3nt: TGTGCCAGCAGCTTGGCAAGACAGGACAGATCGACTGAAGCTTTCTTT
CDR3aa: CASSLARQDRSTEAFF

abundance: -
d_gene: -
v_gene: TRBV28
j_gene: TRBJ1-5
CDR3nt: TGTGCCAGCAGCCCTGGCCGCGCGGCAGGGAACAATCAGCCCCAGCATTTT
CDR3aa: CASSPGRAAGNNQPQHF

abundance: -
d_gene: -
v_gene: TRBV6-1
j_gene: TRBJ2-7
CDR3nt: TGTGCCAGCAGTGAGCCGGGACTGGTACTACGAGCGTACTTC
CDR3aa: CASSEPGLVLRAYF

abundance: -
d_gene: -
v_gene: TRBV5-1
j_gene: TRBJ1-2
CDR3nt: TGCGCCAGCAGTTCCTACGAGGACTATGGCTACACCTTC
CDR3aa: CASSSYEDYGYTF

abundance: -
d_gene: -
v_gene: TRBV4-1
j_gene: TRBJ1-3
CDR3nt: TGCGCCAGCAGCCAAGACCGGGGCAGGTCCTTCTCTGGAAACACCATATATTTT
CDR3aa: CASSQDRGRSFSGNTIYF

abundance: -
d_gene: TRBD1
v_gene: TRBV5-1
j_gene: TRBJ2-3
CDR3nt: TGCGCCAGCAGCTTGGGGTCGGGACAGGCCGTAGATACGCAGTATTTT
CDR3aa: CASSLGSGQAVDTQYF

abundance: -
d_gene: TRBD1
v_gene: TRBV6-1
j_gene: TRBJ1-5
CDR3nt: TGTGCCAGCAGTGGGACAGGATTCAATCAGCCCCAGCATTTT
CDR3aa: CASSGTGFNQPQHF

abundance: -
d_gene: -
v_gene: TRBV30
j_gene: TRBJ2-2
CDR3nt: TGTGCCTGGAGTGTAGGGCGGAGCCGCTGGAGTACCGGGGAGCTGTTTTTT
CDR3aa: CAWSVGRSRWSTGELFF

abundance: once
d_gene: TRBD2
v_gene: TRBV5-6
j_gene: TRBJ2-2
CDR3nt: TGTGCCAGCAGCCTGGGACTAGCGGGAGGGCCGTTGAGCGGGGAGCTGTTTTTT
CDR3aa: CASSLGLAGGPLSGELFF

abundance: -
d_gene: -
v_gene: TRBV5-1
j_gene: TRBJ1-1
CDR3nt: TGCGCCAGCAGCTGGGAGGCCAGGACGAACACTGAAGCTTTCTTT
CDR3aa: CASSWEARTNTEAFF

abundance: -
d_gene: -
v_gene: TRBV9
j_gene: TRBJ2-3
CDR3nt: TGTGCCAGCAGCGCCGATGGCGGCACAGATACGCAGTATTTT
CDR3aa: CASSADGGTDTQYF

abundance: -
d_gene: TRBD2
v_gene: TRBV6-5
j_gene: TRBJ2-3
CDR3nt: TGTGCCAGCGGGCGGGAGGGCAGAGATACGCAGTATTTT
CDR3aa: CASGREGRDTQYF

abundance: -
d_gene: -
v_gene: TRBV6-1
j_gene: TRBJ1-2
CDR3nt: TGTGCCAGCCAGAACATACAGGGCGGATCTTATGGCTACACCTTC
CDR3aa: CASQNIQGGSYGYTF

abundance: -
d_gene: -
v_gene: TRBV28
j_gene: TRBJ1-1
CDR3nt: TGTGCCAGTCAGACCCCAGGGGCCGCCACTGAAGCTTTCTTT
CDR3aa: CASQTPGAATEAFF

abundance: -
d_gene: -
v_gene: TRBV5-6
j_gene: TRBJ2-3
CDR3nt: TGTGCCAGCAGCTGGGGTGAATCTAGCACAGATACGCAGTATTTT
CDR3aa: CASSWGESSTDTQYF

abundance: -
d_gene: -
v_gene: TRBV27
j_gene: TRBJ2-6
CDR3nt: TGTGCCAGCAGTTTATCGACCGGGACTGGGGCCAACGTCCTGACTTTC
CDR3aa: CASSLSTGTGANVLTF

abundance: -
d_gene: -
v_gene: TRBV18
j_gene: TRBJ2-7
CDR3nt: TGTGCCAGCTCACTACAGGGTCGGCACGAGCAGTACTTC
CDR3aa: CASSLQGRHEQYF

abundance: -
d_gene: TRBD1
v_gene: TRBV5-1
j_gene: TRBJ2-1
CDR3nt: TGCGCCAGCAGCTTGCGGGACAGATCGTACAATGAGCAGTTCTTC
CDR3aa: CASSLRDRSYNEQFF

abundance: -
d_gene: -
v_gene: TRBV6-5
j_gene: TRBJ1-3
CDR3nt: TGTGCCAGCAGTGTCGGCCAGAGTGCCGGAAACACCATATATTTT
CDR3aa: CASSVGQSAGNTIYF

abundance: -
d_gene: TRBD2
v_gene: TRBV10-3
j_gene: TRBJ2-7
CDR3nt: TGTGCCATCAGCGAACCGGGACTAACTTCCTACGAGCAGTACTTC
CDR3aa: CAISEPGLTSYEQYF

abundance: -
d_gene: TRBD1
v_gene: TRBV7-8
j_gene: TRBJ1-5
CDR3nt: TGTGCCAGCAGCCCGGACAGGGCGTATAGCAATCAGCCCCAGCATTTT
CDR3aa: CASSPDRAYSNQPQHF

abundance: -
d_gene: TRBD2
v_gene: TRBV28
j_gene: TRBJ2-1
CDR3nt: TGTGCCAGCAGTTTGCCACTAGCGGGAGATGAGCAGTTCTTC
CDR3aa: CASSLPLAGDEQFF

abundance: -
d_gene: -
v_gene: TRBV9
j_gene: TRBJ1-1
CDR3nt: TGTGCCAGCAGCGGGAGGGTGAACACTGAAGCTTTCTTT
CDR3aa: CASSGRVNTEAFF

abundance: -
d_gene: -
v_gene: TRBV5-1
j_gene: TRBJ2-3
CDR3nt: TGCGCCAGCAGCTTGGCATATACGCAGTATTTT
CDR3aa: CASSLAYTQYF

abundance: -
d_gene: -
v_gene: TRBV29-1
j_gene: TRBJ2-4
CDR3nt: TGCAGCGTTGTTTACAGGGCTGACAAAAACATTCAGTACTTC
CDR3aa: CSVVYRADKNIQYF

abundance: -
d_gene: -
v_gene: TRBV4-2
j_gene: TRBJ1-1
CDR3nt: TGTGCCAGCAGCCCAGGGACGTTGAACACTGAAGCTTTCTTT
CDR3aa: CASSPGTLNTEAFF

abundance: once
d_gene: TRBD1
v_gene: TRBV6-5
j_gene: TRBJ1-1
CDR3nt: TGTGCCAGCAGTTACCAGGACAGGCCGACCACTGAAGCTTTCTTT
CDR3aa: CASSYQDRPTTEAFF

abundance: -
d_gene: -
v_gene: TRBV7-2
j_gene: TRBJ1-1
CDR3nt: TGTGCCAGCAGCTTCGAGGTTAGAGGGTTAGAAGCTTTCTTT
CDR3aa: CASSFEVRGLEAFF

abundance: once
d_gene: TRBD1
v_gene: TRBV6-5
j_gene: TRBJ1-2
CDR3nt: TGTGCCAGCAGTCGGGACAGTTTCTATGGCTACACCTTC
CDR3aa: CASSRDSFYGYTF

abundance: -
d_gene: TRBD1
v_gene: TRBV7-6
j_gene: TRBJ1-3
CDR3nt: TGTGCCAGCAGCTCTGGACAGGGGGCGGCTGGAAACACCATATATTTT
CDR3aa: CASSSGQGAAGNTIYF

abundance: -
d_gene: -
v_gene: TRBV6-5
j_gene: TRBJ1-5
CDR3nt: TGTGCCAGCAGTTACTCCTCTTCGATGGATCAGCCCCAGCATTTT
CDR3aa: CASSYSSSMDQPQHF

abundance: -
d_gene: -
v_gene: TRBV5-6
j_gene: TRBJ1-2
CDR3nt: TGTGCCAGCAGCTTCCCGGGGAACTATGGCTACACCTTC
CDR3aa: CASSFPGNYGYTF

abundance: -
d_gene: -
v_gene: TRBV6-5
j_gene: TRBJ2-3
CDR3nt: TGTGCCAGCAGGCAGACTATTCTCTCCACAGATACGCAGTATTTT
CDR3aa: CASRQTILSTDTQYF

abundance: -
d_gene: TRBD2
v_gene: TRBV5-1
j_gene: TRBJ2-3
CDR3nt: TGCGCCAGCAGCTTGCTAGCGGGAGATCCAGATACGCAGTATTTT
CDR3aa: CASSLLAGDPDTQYF

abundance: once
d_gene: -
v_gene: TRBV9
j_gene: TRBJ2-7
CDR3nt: TGTGCCAGCAGTCTCCAGGTAGAGGACAAGCAGTACTTC
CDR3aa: CASSLQVEDKQYF

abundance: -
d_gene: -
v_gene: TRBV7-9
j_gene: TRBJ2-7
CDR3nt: TGTGCCAGCAGCTTAGATCCCTATTCCTACGAGCAGTACTTC
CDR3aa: CASSLDPYSYEQYF

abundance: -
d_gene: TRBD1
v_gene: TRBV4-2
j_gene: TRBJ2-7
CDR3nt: TGTGCCAGCAGCCAAGGCAGGGGGCCCACCTACGAGCAGTACTTC
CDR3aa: CASSQGRGPTYEQYF

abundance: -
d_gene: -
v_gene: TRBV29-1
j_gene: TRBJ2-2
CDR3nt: TGCAGCGTTTACAGGGGACTCAACACCGGGGAGCTGTTTTTT
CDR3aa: CSVYRGLNTGELFF

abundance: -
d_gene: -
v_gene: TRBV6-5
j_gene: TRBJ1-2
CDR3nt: TGTGCCAGCAGGGGGGAGGGAGCAGTTGGGGATGGCTACACCTTC
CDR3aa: CASRGEGAVGDGYTF

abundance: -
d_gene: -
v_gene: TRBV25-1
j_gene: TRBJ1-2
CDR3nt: TGTGCCAGCAGTGATGAGGACCGGCACATCTATGGCTACACCTTC
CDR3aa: CASSDEDRHIYGYTF

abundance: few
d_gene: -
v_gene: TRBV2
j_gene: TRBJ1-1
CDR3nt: TGTGCCAGCAGCCTGACAGAATCGAACACTGAAGCTTTCTTT
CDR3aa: CASSLTESNTEAFF